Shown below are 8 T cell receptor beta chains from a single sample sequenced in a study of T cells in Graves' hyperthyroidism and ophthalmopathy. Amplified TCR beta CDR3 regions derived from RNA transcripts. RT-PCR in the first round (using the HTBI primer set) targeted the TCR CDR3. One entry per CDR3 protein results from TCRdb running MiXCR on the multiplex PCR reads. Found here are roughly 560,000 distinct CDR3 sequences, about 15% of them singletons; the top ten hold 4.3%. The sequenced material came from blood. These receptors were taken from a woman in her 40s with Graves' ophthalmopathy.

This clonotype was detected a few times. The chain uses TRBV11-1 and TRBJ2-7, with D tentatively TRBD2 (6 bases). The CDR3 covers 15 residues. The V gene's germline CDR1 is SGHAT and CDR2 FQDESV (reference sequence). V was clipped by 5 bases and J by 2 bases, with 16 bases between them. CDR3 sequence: CASSRETGSAYEQYF. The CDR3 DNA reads TGTGCCAGCAGCCGAGAGACCGGGAGTGCCTACGAGCAGTACTTC.

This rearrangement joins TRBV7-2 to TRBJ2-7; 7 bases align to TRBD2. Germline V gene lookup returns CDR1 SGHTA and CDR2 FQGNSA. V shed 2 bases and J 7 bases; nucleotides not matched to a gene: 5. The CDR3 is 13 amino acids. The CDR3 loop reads CASSLWGGGEQYF. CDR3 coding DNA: TGTGCCAGCAGCTTATGGGGGGGTGGAGAGCAGTACTTC. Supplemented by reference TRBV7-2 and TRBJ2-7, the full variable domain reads GAGVSQSPSNKVTEKGKDVELRCDPISGHTALYWYRQSLGQGLEFLIYFQGNSAPDKSGLPSDRFSAERTGGSVSTLTIQRTQQEDSAVYLCASSLWGGGEQYFGPGTRLTVT.

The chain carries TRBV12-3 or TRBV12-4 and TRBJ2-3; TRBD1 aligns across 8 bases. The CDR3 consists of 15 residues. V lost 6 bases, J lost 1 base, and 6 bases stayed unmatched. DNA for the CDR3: TGTGCCAGCAGCCCAGACAGGGGAGGCACAGATACGCAGTATTTT. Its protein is CASSPDRGGTDTQYF.

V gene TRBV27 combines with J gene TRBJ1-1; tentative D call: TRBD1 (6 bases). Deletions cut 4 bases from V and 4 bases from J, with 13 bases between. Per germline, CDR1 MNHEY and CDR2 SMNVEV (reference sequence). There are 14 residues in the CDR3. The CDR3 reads CASSSWGGGTEAFF. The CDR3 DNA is TGTGCCAGCAGTTCCTGGGGAGGGGGCACTGAAGCTTTCTTT.

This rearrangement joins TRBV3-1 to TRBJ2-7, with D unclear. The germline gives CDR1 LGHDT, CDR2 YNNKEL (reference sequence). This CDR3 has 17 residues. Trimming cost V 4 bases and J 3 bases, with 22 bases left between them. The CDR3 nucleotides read TGTGCCAGCAGCCCCAATGAACGCTGGGGTGGTTTCTACGAGCAGTACTTC. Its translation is CASSPNERWGGFYEQYF.

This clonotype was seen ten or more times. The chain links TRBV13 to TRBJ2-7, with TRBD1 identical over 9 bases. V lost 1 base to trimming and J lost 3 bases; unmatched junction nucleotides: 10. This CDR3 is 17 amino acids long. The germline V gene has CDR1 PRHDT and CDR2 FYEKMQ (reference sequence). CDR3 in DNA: TGTGCCAGCAGCTTAGCCGGGGGAGGACAGGGGTTCTACGAGCAGTACTTC. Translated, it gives CASSLAGGGQGFYEQYF.

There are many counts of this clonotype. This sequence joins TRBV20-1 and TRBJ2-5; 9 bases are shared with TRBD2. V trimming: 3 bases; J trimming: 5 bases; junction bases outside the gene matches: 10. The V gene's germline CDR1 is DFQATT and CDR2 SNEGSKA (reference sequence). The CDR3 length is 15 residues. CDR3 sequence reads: CSARTPAGGFETQYF. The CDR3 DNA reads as TGCAGTGCTAGGACCCCGGCGGGAGGGTTCGAGACCCAGTACTTC.

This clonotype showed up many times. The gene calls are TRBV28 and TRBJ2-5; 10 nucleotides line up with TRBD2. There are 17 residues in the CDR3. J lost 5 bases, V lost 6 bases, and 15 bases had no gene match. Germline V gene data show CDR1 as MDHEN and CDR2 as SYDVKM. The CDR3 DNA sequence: TGTGCCAGCAGCCGACCAGGGCTAGCGGGAGTTCTTGAGACCCAGTACTTC. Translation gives CASSRPGLAGVLETQYF.